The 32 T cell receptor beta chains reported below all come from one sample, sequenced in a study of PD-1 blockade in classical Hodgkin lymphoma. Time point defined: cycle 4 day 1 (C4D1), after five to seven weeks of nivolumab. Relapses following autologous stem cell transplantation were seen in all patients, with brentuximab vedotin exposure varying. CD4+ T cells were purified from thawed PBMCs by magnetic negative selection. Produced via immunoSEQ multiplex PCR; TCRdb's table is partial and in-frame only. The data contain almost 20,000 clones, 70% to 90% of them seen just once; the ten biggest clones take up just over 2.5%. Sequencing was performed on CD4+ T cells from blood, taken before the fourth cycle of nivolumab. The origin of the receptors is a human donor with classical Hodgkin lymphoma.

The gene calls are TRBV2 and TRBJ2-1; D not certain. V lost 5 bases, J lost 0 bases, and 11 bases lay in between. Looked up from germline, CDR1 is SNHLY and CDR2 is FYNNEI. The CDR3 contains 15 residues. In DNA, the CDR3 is TGTGCCAGCAGTCGGCAGTCCAGCTCCTACAATGAGCAGTTCTTC. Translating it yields CASSRQSSSYNEQFF.

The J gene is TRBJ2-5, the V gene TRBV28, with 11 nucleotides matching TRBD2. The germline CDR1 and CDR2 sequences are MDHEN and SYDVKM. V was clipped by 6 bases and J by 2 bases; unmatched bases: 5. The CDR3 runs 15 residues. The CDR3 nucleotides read TGTGCCAGCAGGGGGACTAGCGGAGCTCAAGAGACCCAGTACTTC. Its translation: CASRGTSGAQETQYF.

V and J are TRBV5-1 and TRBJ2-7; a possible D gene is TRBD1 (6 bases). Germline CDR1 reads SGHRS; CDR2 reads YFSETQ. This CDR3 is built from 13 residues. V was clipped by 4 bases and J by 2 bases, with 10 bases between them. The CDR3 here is CASSLRDTYEQYF. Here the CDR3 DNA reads TGCGCCAGCAGCCTCCGGGACACCTACGAGCAGTACTTC.

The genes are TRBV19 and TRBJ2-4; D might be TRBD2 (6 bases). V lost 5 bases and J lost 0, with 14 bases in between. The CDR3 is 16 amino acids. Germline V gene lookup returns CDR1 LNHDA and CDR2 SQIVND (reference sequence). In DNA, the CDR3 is TGTGCCAGTAGTCGAAAGGACTATTTAGCCAAAAACATTCAGTACTTC. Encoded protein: CASSRKDYLAKNIQYF. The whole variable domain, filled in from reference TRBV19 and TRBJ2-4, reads DGGITQSPKYLFRKEGQNVTLSCEQNLNHDAMYWYRQDPGQGLRLIYYSQIVNDFQKGDIAEGYSVSREKKESFPLTVTSAQKNPTAFYLCASSRKDYLAKNIQYFGAGTRLSVL.

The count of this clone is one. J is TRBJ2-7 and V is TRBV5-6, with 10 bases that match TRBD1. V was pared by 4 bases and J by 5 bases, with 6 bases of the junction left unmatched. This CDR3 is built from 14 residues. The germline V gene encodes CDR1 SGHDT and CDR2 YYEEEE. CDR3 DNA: TGTGCCAGCAGCAGTCCGGGACAGGGGAACGAGCAGTACTTC. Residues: CASSSPGQGNEQYF. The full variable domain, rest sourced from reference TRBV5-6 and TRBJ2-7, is DAGVTQSPTHLIKTRGQQVTLRCSPKSGHDTVSWYQQALGQGPQFIFQYYEEEERQRGNFPDRFSGHQFPNYSSELNVNALLLGDSALYLCASSSPGQGNEQYFGPGTRLTVT.

The CDR3 DNA sequence: TGTGCCAGCAGCTCCCTAGGAAGACGCCATTACAATGAGCAGTTCTTC. It specifies CASSSLGRRHYNEQFF. The V and J genes are TRBV7-7 and TRBJ2-1; D unclear. Germline values: CDR1 SSHAT, CDR2 FNYEAQ (reference sequence). The CDR3 length is 16 residues. V shed 4 bases and J shed 4 bases, with 17 bases lying between them.

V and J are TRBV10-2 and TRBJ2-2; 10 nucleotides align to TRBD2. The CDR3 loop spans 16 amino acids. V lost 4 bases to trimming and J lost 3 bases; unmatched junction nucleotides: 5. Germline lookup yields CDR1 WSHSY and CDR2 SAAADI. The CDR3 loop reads CASSAPSGSYTGELFF. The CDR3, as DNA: TGCGCCAGCAGTGCGCCTAGCGGGAGTTACACCGGGGAGCTGTTTTTT.

CDR3 in DNA: TGTGCCAGTAGTATAACGGACACAGATACGCAGTATTTT. Translation gives CASSITDTDTQYF. V gene TRBV19 combines with J gene TRBJ2-3; D call uncertain. Trimming took off 2 bases at V and 2 bases at J, with 5 bases between the two ends. Germline CDR1 is LNHDA and CDR2 is SQIVND (reference sequence). CDR3 length: 13 residues.

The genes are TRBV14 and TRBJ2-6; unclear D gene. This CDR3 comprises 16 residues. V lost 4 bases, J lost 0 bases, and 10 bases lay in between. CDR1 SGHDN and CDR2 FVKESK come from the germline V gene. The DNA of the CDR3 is TGTGCCAGCAGCCTAAAGGTGGGCTCTGGGGCCAACGTCCTGACTTTC. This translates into CASSLKVGSGANVLTF.

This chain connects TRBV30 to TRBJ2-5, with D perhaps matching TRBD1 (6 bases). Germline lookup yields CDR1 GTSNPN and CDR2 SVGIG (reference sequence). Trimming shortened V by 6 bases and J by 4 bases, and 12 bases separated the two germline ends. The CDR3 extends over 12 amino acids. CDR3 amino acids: CACGSGAETQYF. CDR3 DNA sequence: TGTGCCTGTGGGTCAGGGGCAGAGACCCAGTACTTC.

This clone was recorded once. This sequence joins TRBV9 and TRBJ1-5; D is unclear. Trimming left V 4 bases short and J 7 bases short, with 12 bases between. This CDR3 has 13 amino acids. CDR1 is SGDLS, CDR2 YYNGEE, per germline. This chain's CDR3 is CASSPGGQQPQHF. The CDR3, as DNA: TGTGCCAGCAGCCCAGGAGGCCAACAGCCCCAGCATTTT.

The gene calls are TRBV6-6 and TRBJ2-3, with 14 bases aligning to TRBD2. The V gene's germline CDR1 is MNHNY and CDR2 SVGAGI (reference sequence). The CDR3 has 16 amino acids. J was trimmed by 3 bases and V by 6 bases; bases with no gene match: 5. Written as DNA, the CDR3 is TGTGCCAGCAGCCGGGGACTAGCGGGAGCGACAGATACGCAGTATTTT. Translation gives CASSRGLAGATDTQYF.

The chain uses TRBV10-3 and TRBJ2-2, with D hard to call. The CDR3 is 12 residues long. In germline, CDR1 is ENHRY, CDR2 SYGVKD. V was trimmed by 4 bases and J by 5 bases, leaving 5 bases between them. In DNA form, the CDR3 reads TGTGCCATCAGTGCGACTACCGGGGAGCTGTTTTTT. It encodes CAISATTGELFF.

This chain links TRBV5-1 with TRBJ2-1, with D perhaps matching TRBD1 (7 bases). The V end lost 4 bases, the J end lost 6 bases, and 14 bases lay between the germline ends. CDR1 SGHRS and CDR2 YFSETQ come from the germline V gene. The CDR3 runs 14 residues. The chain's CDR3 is CASSRQQGGNEQFF. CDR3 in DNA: TGCGCCAGCAGCCGACAGCAGGGGGGCAATGAGCAGTTCTTC.

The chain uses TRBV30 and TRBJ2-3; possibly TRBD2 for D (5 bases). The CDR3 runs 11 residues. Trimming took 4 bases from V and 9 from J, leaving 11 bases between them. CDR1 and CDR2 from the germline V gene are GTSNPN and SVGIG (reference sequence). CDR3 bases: TGTGCCTGGAATAATCCGGGGACGCAGTATTTT. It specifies CAWNNPGTQYF.

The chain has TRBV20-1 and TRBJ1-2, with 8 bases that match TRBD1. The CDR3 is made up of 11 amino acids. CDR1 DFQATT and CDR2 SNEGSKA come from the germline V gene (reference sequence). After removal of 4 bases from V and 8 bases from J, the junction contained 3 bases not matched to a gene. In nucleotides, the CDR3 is TGCAGTGCTATTTCAGGGGGCGGCTACACCTTC. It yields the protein CSAISGGGYTF.

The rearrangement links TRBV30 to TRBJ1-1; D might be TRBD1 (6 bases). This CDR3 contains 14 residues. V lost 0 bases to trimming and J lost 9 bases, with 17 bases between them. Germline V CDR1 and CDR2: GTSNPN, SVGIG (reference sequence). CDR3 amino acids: CAWSVLGGGKKAFF. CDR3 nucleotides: TGTGCCTGGAGTGTACTCGGGGGCGGAAAGAAAGCTTTCTTT.

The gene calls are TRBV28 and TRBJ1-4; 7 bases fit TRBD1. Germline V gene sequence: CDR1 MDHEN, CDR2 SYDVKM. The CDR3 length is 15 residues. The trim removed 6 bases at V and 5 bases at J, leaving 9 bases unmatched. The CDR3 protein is CASRPQGVGNEKLFF. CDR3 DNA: TGTGCCAGCAGACCCCAGGGGGTGGGGAATGAAAAACTGTTTTTT.

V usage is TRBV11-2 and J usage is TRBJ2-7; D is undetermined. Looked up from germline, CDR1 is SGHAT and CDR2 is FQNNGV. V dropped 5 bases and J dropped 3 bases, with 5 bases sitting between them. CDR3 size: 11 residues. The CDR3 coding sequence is TGTGCCAGCAGCCCGAACTACGAGCAGTACTTC. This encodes CASSPNYEQYF.

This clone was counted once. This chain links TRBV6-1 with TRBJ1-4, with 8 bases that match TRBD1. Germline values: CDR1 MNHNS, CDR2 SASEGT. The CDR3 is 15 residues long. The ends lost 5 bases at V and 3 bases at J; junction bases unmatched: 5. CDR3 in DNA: TGTGCCAGCAGTAACAGGGGGGGATCTAATGAAAAACTGTTTTTT. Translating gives CASSNRGGSNEKLFF.

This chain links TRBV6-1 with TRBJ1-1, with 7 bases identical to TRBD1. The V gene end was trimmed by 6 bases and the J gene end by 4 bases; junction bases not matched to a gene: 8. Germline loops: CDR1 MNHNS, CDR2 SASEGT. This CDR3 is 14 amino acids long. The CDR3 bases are TGTGCCAGCAGGGACCACAGGGGATTCACTGAAGCTTTCTTT. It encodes CASRDHRGFTEAFF.

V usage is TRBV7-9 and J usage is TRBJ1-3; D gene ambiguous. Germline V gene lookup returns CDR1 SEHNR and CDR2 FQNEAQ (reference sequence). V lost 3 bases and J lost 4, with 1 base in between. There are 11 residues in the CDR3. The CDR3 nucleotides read TGTGCCAGCAGCTTGGGAAACACCATATATTTT. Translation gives CASSLGNTIYF.

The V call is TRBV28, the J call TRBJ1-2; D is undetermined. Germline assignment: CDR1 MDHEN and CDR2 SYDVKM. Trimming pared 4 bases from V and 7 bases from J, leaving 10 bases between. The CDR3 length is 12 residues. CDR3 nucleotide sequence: TGTGCCAGCAGTTCCGGACTTTTTGGCTACACCTTC. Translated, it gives CASSSGLFGYTF.

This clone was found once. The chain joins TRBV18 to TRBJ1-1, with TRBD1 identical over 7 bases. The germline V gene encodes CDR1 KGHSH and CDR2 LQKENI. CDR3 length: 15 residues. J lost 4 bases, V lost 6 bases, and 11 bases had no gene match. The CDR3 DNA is TGTGCCAGCTCCCCCCCGACAGGGCGGGGCACTGAAGCTTTCTTT. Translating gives CASSPPTGRGTEAFF.

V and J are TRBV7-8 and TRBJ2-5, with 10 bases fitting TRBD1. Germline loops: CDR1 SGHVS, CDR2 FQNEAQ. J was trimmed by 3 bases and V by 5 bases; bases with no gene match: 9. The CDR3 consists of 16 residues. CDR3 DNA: TGTGCCAGCAGCCTCCATTCCGGGACAGGGGAAGAGACCCAGTACTTC. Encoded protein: CASSLHSGTGEETQYF.

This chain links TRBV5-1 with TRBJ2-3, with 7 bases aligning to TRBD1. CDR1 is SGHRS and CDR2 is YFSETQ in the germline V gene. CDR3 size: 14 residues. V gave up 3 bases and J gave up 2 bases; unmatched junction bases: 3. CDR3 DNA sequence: TGCGCCAGCAGCTGGGGACAGAACACAGATACGCAGTATTTT. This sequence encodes CASSWGQNTDTQYF.

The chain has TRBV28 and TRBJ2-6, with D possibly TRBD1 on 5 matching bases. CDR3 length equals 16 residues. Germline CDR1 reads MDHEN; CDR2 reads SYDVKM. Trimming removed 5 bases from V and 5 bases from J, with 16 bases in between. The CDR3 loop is CASSQQALGRANVLTF. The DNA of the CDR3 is TGTGCCAGCAGTCAACAGGCCCTGGGGAGGGCCAACGTCCTGACTTTC.

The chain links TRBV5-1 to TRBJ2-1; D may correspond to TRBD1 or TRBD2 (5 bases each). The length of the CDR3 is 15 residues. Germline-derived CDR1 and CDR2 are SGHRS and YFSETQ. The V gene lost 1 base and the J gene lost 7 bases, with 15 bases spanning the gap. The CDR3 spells CASSLTSGTMNEQFF. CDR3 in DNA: TGCGCCAGCAGCTTGACCTCCGGGACGATGAATGAGCAGTTCTTC.

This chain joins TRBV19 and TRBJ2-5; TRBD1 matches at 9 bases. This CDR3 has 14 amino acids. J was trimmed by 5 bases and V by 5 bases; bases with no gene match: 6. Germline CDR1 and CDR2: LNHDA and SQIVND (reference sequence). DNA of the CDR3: TGTGCCAGTAGTGCTCACAGGGGGCTGGAGACCCAGTACTTC. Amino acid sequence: CASSAHRGLETQYF.

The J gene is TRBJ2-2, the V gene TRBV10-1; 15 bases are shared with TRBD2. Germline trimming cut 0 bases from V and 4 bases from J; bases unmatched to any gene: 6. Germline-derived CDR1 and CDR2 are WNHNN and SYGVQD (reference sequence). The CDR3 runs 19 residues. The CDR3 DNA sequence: TGCGCCAGCAGTGAGTCCCTCCCGGGACTAGCGGGAGGCACCGGGGAGCTGTTTTTT. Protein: CASSESLPGLAGGTGELFF.

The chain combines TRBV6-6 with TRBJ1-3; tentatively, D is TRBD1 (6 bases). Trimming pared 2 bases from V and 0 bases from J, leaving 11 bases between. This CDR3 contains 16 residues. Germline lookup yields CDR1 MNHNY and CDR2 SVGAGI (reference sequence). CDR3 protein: CASSYATGHSGNTIYF. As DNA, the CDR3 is TGTGCCAGCAGTTACGCGACAGGCCACTCTGGAAACACCATATATTTT.

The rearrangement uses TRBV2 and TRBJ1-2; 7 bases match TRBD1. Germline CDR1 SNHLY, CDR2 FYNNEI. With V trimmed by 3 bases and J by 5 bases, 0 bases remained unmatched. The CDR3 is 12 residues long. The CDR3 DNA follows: TGTGCCAGCAGTGACAGGGGGTATGGCTACACCTTC. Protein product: CASSDRGYGYTF.